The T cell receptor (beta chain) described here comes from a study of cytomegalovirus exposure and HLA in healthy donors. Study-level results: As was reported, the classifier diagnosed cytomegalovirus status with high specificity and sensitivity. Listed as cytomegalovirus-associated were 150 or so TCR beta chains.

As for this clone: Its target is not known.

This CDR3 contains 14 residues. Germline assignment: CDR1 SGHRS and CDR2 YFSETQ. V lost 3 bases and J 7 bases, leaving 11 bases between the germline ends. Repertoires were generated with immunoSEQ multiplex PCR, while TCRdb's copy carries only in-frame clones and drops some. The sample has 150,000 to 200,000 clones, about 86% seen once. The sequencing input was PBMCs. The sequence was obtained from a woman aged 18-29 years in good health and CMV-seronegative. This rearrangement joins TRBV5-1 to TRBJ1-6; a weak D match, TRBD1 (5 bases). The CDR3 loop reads CASSWDFLNSPLHF. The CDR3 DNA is TGCGCCAGCAGCTGGGACTTCTTAAATTCACCCCTCCACTTT. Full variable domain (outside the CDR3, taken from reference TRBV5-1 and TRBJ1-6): KAGVTQTPRYLIKTRGQQVTLSCSPISGHRSVSWYQQTPGQGLQFLFEYFSETQRNKGNFPGRFSGRQFSNSRSEMNVSTLELGDSALYLCASSWDFLNSPLHFGNGTRLTVT.